Listed below are T cell receptor beta chains from one sample, sequenced in a study of blood T cells in healthy people across ages. TCRdb re-derived calls from the 5' RACE reads in MiXCR, one entry per CDR3 protein. The sample lists 1,300,000 or so distinct CDR3 sequences, approximately 60% occurring once. Sequencing was carried out using blood. These TCRs come from a man aged 18 to 29 in good health. CDR3s include the opening cysteine and the closing phenylalanine or tryptophan. A D gene is named only where the DNA matches it firmly. Clone size appears in some rows only: once, few, many, or a class for an expanded clone.

D gene,V gene,J gene,CDR3 length,clone size,CDR3 protein,CDR3 DNA
TRBD2,TRBV6-1,TRBJ2-1,15,-,CASSEGTSVYNEQFF,TGTGCCAGCAGTGAAGGGACTAGCGTATACAATGAGCAGTTCTTC
-,TRBV10-3,TRBJ2-5,12,-,CATQGRSGTQYF,TGTGCCACCCAGGGGAGGAGTGGGACCCAGTACTTC
TRBD1,TRBV6-5,TRBJ1-2,14,-,CASSAGGADYGYTF,TGTGCCAGCAGCGCAGGGGGCGCGGACTATGGCTACACCTTC
-,TRBV27,TRBJ1-1,14,-,CASSSTTGNTEAFF,TGTGCCAGCAGTTCGACGACAGGAAACACTGAAGCTTTCTTT
-,TRBV3-1,TRBJ1-1,13,-,CASSQGQTREAFF,TGTGCCAGCAGCCAAGGCCAGACACGTGAAGCTTTCTTT
-,TRBV5-6,TRBJ1-2,16,-,CASSPVRPDVNYGYTF,TGTGCCAGCAGCCCGGTAAGGCCAGATGTTAACTATGGCTACACCTTC
-,TRBV27,TRBJ2-7,13,-,CASSLKDPYEQYF,TGTGCCAGCAGTTTGAAGGACCCGTACGAGCAGTACTTC
TRBD2,TRBV4-1,TRBJ2-1,17,-,CASSQGRSSGRSNEQFF,TGCGCCAGCAGCCAAGGGCGGAGTAGCGGGAGGAGTAATGAGCAGTTCTTC
-,TRBV12-3/TRBV12-4,TRBJ2-3,13,-,CACSTGTADTQYF,TGTGCCTGCAGCACCGGGACCGCAGATACGCAGTATTTT
-,TRBV9,TRBJ2-2,13,-,CASSVDPDGELFF,TGTGCCAGCAGCGTAGACCCCGACGGGGAGCTGTTTTTT
-,TRBV6-5,TRBJ2-3,15,few,CASIWRGTPSDTQYF,TGTGCCAGCATCTGGCGGGGAACACCTTCAGATACGCAGTATTTT
-,TRBV7-9,TRBJ2-1,13,-,CASSPGGVNEQFF,TGTGCCAGCAGCCCAGGCGGGGTGAATGAGCAGTTCTTC
-,TRBV20-1,TRBJ2-2,15,-,CSARDITENTGELFF,TGCAGTGCTAGAGATATTACAGAGAACACCGGGGAGCTGTTTTTT
-,TRBV7-9,TRBJ1-2,12,-,CASSFGDNGYTF,TGTGCCAGCAGCTTTGGGGACAATGGCTACACCTTC
TRBD1,TRBV5-1,TRBJ1-2,15,-,CASSLVPGGDYGYTF,TGCGCCAGCAGCTTGGTGCCAGGGGGCGATTATGGCTACACCTTC
-,TRBV5-1,TRBJ1-1,14,few,CASSQRVMNTEAFF,TGCGCCAGCAGCCAACGTGTGATGAACACTGAAGCTTTCTTT
-,TRBV10-3,TRBJ2-7,13,few,CAINRDELYEQYF,TGTGCCATCAACAGGGATGAGCTCTACGAGCAGTACTTC
TRBD1,TRBV20-1,TRBJ2-7,14,-,CSAHFRQGTGEQYF,TGCAGTGCTCACTTCAGACAGGGGACCGGTGAGCAGTACTTC
-,TRBV4-1,TRBJ2-7,13,-,CASSHAGGCEQYF,TGCGCCAGCAGCCATGCTGGGGGTTGCGAGCAGTACTTC
TRBD1,TRBV20-1,TRBJ1-2,12,-,CSAIQGSYGYTF,TGCAGTGCCATACAGGGGAGCTATGGCTACACCTTC
TRBD1,TRBV20-1,TRBJ2-1,13,few,CSARDRGDYEQFF,TGCAGTGCACGGGACAGGGGGGATTATGAGCAGTTCTTC
TRBD2,TRBV20-1,TRBJ2-1,18,-,CSASRPHLAGVSHNEQFF,TGCAGTGCTAGTAGGCCCCACCTAGCGGGAGTCTCTCACAATGAGCAGTTCTTC